A selection of T cell receptor beta chains follows, all from one sample in a study of long-term antiretroviral therapy in people with HIV. Produced via immunoSEQ multiplex PCR; TCRdb's table is partial and in-frame only. The repertoire includes roughly 36,000 clones, 70% to 90% of them detected once, and roughly 4.8% sits in the top ten. The sequences come from unsorted PBMCs, collected just over 2.7 years before starting antiretroviral therapy. Receptors were obtained from a woman in her 30s with HIV. Each CDR3 is given with its conserved first and last residue. The order of the fields is CDR3 length, D gene, clone size, V gene, J gene, CDR3 DNA, CDR3 protein. The D gene is left open where the match is weak. Not all rows give a size; the values are once, few, many and, for expanded clones, a class.

>15|.|.|TRBV2|TRBJ1-5
TGTGCCAGCAGTGATGACAGTGCGAGACCGCAGCCCCAGCATTTT
CASSDDSARPQPQHF
>13|TRBD1|.|TRBV29-1|TRBJ1-2
TGCAGCGTTAAACAGGGGGTAAACTATGGCTACACCTTC
CSVKQGVNYGYTF
>15|.|.|TRBV9|TRBJ2-1
TGTGCCAGCAGCGTAAATTCCGGGTTTCGGAATGAGCAGTTCTTC
CASSVNSGFRNEQFF
>15|.|few|TRBV11-2|TRBJ1-1
TGTGCCAGCAGCTTAGTCCGGACAGTGAACACTGAAGCTTTCTTT
CASSLVRTVNTEAFF
>14|TRBD1|few|TRBV5-1|TRBJ1-2
TGCGCCAGCACCCCCGGGACAGGGGGCATTGGCTACACCTTC
CASTPGTGGIGYTF
>13|.|.|TRBV7-9|TRBJ1-4
TGTGCCAGCAGCTTACGAAGGAATGAAAAACTGTTTTTT
CASSLRRNEKLFF
>14|.|once|TRBV30|TRBJ1-1
TGTGCCTGGAGAGTTACCAGGGGTTCGTCTGAAGCTTTCTTT
CAWRVTRGSSEAFF
>14|TRBD1|.|TRBV30|TRBJ2-3
TGTGCCTGGAGATACGACAGGGAAACAGATACGCAGTATTTT
CAWRYDRETDTQYF
>11|.|.|TRBV12-5|TRBJ1-5
TGTGCTAGTGGTCCCCTTCAGCCCCAGCATTTT
CASGPLQPQHF
>12|.|.|TRBV29-1|TRBJ2-7
TGCAGCGTTGAAGTACAGGGTTACGAGCAGTACTTC
CSVEVQGYEQYF
>17|TRBD2|.|TRBV7-6|TRBJ2-5
TGTGCCAGCAGCTCAGGACTAGCGGGGGCCCCGCGGGAGACCCAGTACTTC
CASSSGLAGAPRETQYF
>14|.|once|TRBV18|TRBJ2-5
TGTGCCAGCTCACCACCTGACCCGCAAGAGACCCAGTACTTC
CASSPPDPQETQYF
>16|.|.|TRBV5-4|TRBJ2-1
TGTGCCAGCACCACCCGATTGGGGGACTCCTACAATGAGCAGTTCTTC
CASTTRLGDSYNEQFF
>18|TRBD1|.|TRBV5-6|TRBJ2-3
TGTGCCAGCAGCTTGGCCTTCGGACAGGTTGCATCCACAGATACGCAGTATTTT
CASSLAFGQVASTDTQYF
>15|TRBD2|.|TRBV6-1|TRBJ2-1
TGTGCCAGCAGGAGCACGGGGGGGGCTTCCATTGAGCAGTTCTTC
CASRSTGGASIEQFF
>11|.|.|TRBV18|TRBJ2-1
TGTGCCAGCTCACTTCGCAATGAGCAGTTCTTC
CASSLRNEQFF
>17|.|.|TRBV10-2|TRBJ2-6
TGCGCCAGCAGGGGTACGACAGGTCTCTCTGGGGCCAACGTCCTGACTTTC
CASRGTTGLSGANVLTF
>16|.|.|TRBV4-1|TRBJ1-6
TGCGCCAGCAGCCAAGGGTTCGGGACAACAGATTCACCCCTCCACTTT
CASSQGFGTTDSPLHF
>17|TRBD1|few|TRBV7-9|TRBJ2-2
TGTGCCAGCAGCTTACGGGCCACAGGGGGGAACACCGGGGAGCTGTTTTTT
CASSLRATGGNTGELFF
>15|.|once|TRBV7-9|TRBJ2-1
TGTGCCAGCAGCTTTAGGGGGCGGGGAGGGGATGAGCAGTTCTTC
CASSFRGRGGDEQFF
>14|TRBD1|few|TRBV7-9|TRBJ2-5
TGTGCCAGCAGCCTATCGACAGGGAAAGAGACCCAGTACTTC
CASSLSTGKETQYF
>14|.|.|TRBV5-1|TRBJ2-5
TGCGCCAGCAGCTGGGGTCCCTCCCAAGAGACCCAGTACTTC
CASSWGPSQETQYF
>15|.|.|TRBV13|TRBJ1-1
TGTGCCAGCAGCCGACGCGTGGGGTTGGGCACTGAAGCTTTCTTT
CASSRRVGLGTEAFF
>15|.|.|TRBV9|TRBJ1-3
TGTGCCAGCAGCGAAACACAGGGAGCTGGAAACACCATATATTTT
CASSETQGAGNTIYF
>17|TRBD1|.|TRBV5-1|TRBJ2-2
TGCGCCAGCAGCTTGGCAAGGACAGGGGATAGAACCGGGGAGCTGTTTTTT
CASSLARTGDRTGELFF
>15|TRBD2|.|TRBV5-4|TRBJ2-7
TGTGCCAGCAGCGCCCCGGCTAGCGGAACCTACGAGCAGTACTTC
CASSAPASGTYEQYF
>14|.|.|TRBV27|TRBJ2-1
TGTGCCAGCAGTTTAGGGCCGACGGGCAATGAGCAGTTCTTC
CASSLGPTGNEQFF
>14|TRBD2|.|TRBV5-5|TRBJ2-1
TGTGCCAGCAGCTTAGCGGGGTCAGGAAATGAGCAGTTCTTC
CASSLAGSGNEQFF
>17|.|.|TRBV2|TRBJ2-3
TGTGCCAGCAGTTTAGGCCTTAGGGGGGTAAGGACAGATACGCAGTATTTT
CASSLGLRGVRTDTQYF
>16|TRBD2|.|TRBV19|TRBJ2-1
TGTGCCAGTAAAACTAGCGGGGGGGCCTCCTACAATGAGCAGTTCTTC
CASKTSGGASYNEQFF
>12|.|few|TRBV7-9|TRBJ1-6
TGTGCCAGCAGCTTACTGGCCGGGCTCCTCCACTTT
CASSLLAGLLHF
>15|.|.|TRBV6-5|TRBJ1-3
TGTGCCAGCACGAGGGGGGGGGCATCTGGAAACACCATATATTTT
CASTRGGASGNTIYF
>15|TRBD1|.|TRBV6-6|TRBJ1-5
TGTGCCAGCAGTAGGGACAGCTCTCGCAATCAGCCCCAGCATTTT
CASSRDSSRNQPQHF
>13|.|.|TRBV7-3|TRBJ2-2
TGTGCCAGCAGCGCGGACTGGACCGGGGAGCTGTTTTTT
CASSADWTGELFF
>13|.|.|TRBV5-1|TRBJ2-3
TGCGCCAGCAGCTCCCTAGGGGCAGATACGCAGTATTTT
CASSSLGADTQYF
>15|.|.|TRBV7-6|TRBJ1-6
TGTGCCAGCAGTGGAGGGCCCTCCTATAATTCACCCCTCCACTTT
CASSGGPSYNSPLHF
>13|.|.|TRBV7-9|TRBJ1-2
TGTGCCAGCAGCTTGTCAGGGTCGCTGGGCTACACCTTC
CASSLSGSLGYTF
>14|.|.|TRBV6-1|TRBJ1-4
TGTGCCAGCAGTGAAGCAGGGGTCGGGGAAAAACTGTTTTTT
CASSEAGVGEKLFF
>15|.|few|TRBV30|TRBJ1-5
TGTGCCTGGTCTCCGGGTAGGTATGGAAATCAGCCCCAGCATTTT
CAWSPGRYGNQPQHF
>12|.|.|TRBV2|TRBJ1-2
TGTGCCAGCAGTTTAACAGGGCATGGCTACACCTTC
CASSLTGHGYTF
>12|.|once|TRBV6-1|TRBJ1-2
TGTGCCAGCAGTGTAGGGAGCTATGGCTACACCTTC
CASSVGSYGYTF
>13|.|.|TRBV7-3|TRBJ2-1
TGTGCCAGCAGCACCGGAGGCTACAATGAGCAGTTCTTC
CASSTGGYNEQFF
>13|TRBD1|few|TRBV6-1|TRBJ2-2
TGTGCCAGCAGGACCAGGGGGTACGGGGAGCTGTTTTTT
CASRTRGYGELFF
>15|.|once|TRBV7-2|TRBJ1-5
TGTGCCAGCAGCTCGTCTGGGGGCGTCAATCAGCCCCAGCATTTT
CASSSSGGVNQPQHF
>12|TRBD1|.|TRBV6-1|TRBJ1-2
TGTGCCAGCATAGACGACAGGGTTGGCTACACCTTC
CASIDDRVGYTF
>15|TRBD2|.|TRBV4-1|TRBJ2-3
TGCGCCAGCAGCCCCGCGGGGGGACGCACAGATACGCAGTATTTT
CASSPAGGRTDTQYF
>15|TRBD2|.|TRBV19|TRBJ2-1
TGTGCCAGTAGAGTTCGGGGGGGAGTCTACAATGAGCAGTTCTTC
CASRVRGGVYNEQFF
>16|TRBD2|.|TRBV7-2|TRBJ2-5
TGTGCCAGCAGCTTAATACTGCTAGCGGGGGATGAGACCCAGTACTTC
CASSLILLAGDETQYF
>13|TRBD1|.|TRBV6-1|TRBJ1-5
TGTGCCATCTCGGGAGGGGGCCCTCAGCCCCAGCATTTT
CAISGGGPQPQHF
>13|.|.|TRBV5-4|TRBJ2-5
TGTGCCAGCAGCTTGCCGACGCAAGAGACCCAGTACTTC
CASSLPTQETQYF
>14|.|.|TRBV7-6|TRBJ2-2
TGTGCCAGCAGCTTAGCGCAAAGGCCCGGGGAGCTGTTTTTT
CASSLAQRPGELFF
>11|.|.|TRBV7-2|TRBJ2-3
TGTGCCAGCAGCCCGCGAGATACGCAGTATTTT
CASSPRDTQYF
>13|.|few|TRBV5-5|TRBJ2-4
TGTGCCAGCAGCGTCGGCAGCGAAAACATTCAGTACTTC
CASSVGSENIQYF
>16|.|.|TRBV5-1|TRBJ2-3
TGCGCCAGCAGCCCACAACGAGTCGGGACGACAGATACGCAGTATTTT
CASSPQRVGTTDTQYF
>16|TRBD1|.|TRBV6-5|TRBJ1-1
TGTGCCAGCAGTTCCGACAGGGGGGGGATGAACACTGAAGCTTTCTTT
CASSSDRGGMNTEAFF
>17|TRBD1|.|TRBV6-1|TRBJ1-4
TGTGCCAGCAGTGGTCCGGGACAGGGGGCTTTTCGTGAAAAACTGTTTTTT
CASSGPGQGAFREKLFF
>18|.|once|TRBV7-6|TRBJ1-2
TGTGCCAGCAGCTTGACTGGAGGAGCAGGGGCCGCTCTGTATGGCTACACCTTC
CASSLTGGAGAALYGYTF
>13|.|.|TRBV18|TRBJ1-1
TGTGCCAGCTCACCCCTCGGCAGCACTGAAGCTTTCTTT
CASSPLGSTEAFF
>16|.|few|TRBV19|TRBJ1-2
TGTGCCAGTAGTATGTTTGGAGTGACTGGAAACTATGGCTACACCTTC
CASSMFGVTGNYGYTF
>16|.|.|TRBV4-2|TRBJ1-2
TGTGCCAGCAGCCAAGTAGGGGGGGTCATAAACTATGGCTACACCTTC
CASSQVGGVINYGYTF